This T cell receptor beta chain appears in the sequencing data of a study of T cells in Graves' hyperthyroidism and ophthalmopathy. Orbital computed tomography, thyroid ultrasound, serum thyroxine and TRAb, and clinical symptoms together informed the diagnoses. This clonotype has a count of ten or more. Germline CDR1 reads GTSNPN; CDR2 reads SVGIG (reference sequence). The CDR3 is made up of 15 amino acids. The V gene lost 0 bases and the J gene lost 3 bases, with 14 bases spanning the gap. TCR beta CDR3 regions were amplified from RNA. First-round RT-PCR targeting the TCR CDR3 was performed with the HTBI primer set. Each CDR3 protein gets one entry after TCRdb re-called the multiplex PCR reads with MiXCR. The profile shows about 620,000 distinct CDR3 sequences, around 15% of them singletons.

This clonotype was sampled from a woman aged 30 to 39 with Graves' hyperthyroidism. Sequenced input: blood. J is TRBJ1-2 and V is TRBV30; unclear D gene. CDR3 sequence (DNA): TGTGCCTGGAGTGTCACATCTATCGGGGACTATGGCTACACCTTC. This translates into CAWSVTSIGDYGYTF.